This record concerns one T cell receptor (beta chain) sequence. Its antigen is as yet unknown. The CDR3 length is 15 residues. The germline V gene has CDR1 SQVTM and CDR2 ANQGSEA. V lost 0 bases to trimming and J lost 6 bases; unmatched junction nucleotides: 8. The data belong to a study of OX40 agonist ivuxolimab in advanced cancers. Notes on the study in general: Low normalized T-cell clonal expansion was also seen in some nonresponders. The 0.1-3.0 mg/kg partial responders had among the lowest clonal expansion.

The method was immunoSEQ multiplex PCR; TCRdb's version includes in-frame clones alone and lacks a portion of them. Altogether 59,000 or so clones are present, over 80% being singletons, with the ten largest covering 0.37%. The sample was CD4+ or CD8+ T cells sorted from blood, taken in a trial of the OX40 agonist ivuxolimab. This TCR came from an adult with an advanced solid tumor such as melanoma, head and neck, liver or kidney cancer. This chain connects TRBV29-1 to TRBJ2-5, with TRBD2 identical over 9 bases. DNA of the CDR3: TGCAGCGTTGAAGAGAGACTAGCGGTCCTGAAGACCCAGTACTTC. Amino acid sequence: CSVEERLAVLKTQYF.